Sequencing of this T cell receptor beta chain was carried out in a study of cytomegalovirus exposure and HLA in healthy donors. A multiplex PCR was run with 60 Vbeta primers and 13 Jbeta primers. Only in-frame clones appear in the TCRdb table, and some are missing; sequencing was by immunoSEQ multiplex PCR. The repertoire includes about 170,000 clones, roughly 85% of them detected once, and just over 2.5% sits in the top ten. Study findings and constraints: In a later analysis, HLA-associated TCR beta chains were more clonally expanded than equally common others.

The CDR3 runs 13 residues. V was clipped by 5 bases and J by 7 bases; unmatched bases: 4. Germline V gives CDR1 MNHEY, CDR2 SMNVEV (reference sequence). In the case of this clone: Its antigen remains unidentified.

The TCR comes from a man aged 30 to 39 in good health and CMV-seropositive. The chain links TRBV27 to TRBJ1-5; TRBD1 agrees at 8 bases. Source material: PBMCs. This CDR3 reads CASSMTGDQPQHF. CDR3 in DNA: TGTGCCAGCAGTATGACAGGGGACCAGCCCCAGCATTTT.